The clone carrying this TCR beta chain appeared many times. Its antigen remains unidentified. CDR1 is DFQATT, CDR2 SNEGSKA, per germline (reference sequence). V shed 3 bases and J 1 base; nucleotides not matched to a gene: 5. The CDR3 covers 15 residues. These data come from a study of breast tumors, draining lymph nodes, adjacent tissues. Overall study findings and caveats: Data fit most tumor T cells coming from lymph node, expanding in tumor. Tumor TCR diversity was below lymph nodes but above nontumor tissue. Tumor T cell lymph node origin was a supported hypothesis, not proven. Luminal-like breast cancer showed significantly higher tumor–nontumor repertoire similarity than basal-like.

Samples came from axillary lymph nodes draining the breast cancer. TCRdb re-called the multiplex PCR reads through MiXCR, storing one row per CDR3 protein. The sample lists 130,000 or so distinct CDR3 sequences; 32% were seen once. V is TRBV20-1 and J is TRBJ2-3; 9 bases map to TRBD1. Sequencing was carried out using axillary lymph node tissue. The TCR comes from a female donor with breast cancer. Some clones in this sample may be carry-over from other donors' samples. This chain's CDR3 is CSARQDRGGTDTQYF. DNA for the CDR3: TGCAGTGCTAGGCAGGACAGGGGTGGCACAGATACGCAGTATTTT.